The 5 T cell receptor beta chains in this list originate from one sample, sequenced in a study of a mutant IDH1 vaccine in newly diagnosed glioma. Sequencing was performed with immunoSEQ multiplex PCR; in TCRdb, only in-frame clones are kept and a portion is missing. There are 35,000 to 50,000 clones in the sample; approximately 90% occur only once, and 3% to 4.5% lies in the top ten. For these receptors, no antigen is known. Time point specified: week 23, last vaccination. Mutant IDH1 20-mer peptide, at 300 ug, made up each vaccine dose, with topical imiquimod. The sample in question was PBMCs, obtained from a glioma patient whose treatment included an IDH1 peptide vaccine. The receptors originated from a man aged 45-65 years with glioma.

The chain recombines TRBV18 with TRBJ1-1, with TRBD1 matching over 7 bases. Germline loops: CDR1 KGHSH, CDR2 LQKENI. V lost 4 bases, J lost 4 bases, and 6 bases stayed unmatched. CDR3 length: 14 amino acids. CDR3 sequence reads: CASSRDNRGTEAFF. In DNA, the CDR3 is TGTGCCAGCTCACGGGACAACAGGGGCACTGAAGCTTTCTTT.

The genes are TRBV9 and TRBJ1-1; D unclear. There are 14 residues in the CDR3. The germline V and J ends were trimmed by 0 bases and 1 base, with 7 bases remaining between them. Germline loops: CDR1 SGDLS, CDR2 YYNGEE. CDR3 sequence (DNA): TGTGCCAGCAGCGTAGCTACGTCGAACACTGAAGCTTTCTTT. As protein: CASSVATSNTEAFF.

The V call is TRBV7-9, the J call TRBJ2-1; D remains ambiguous. The CDR3 is 12 residues long. Trimming stripped 5 bases from V and 9 bases from J, with 11 bases between. From germline, CDR1 is SEHNR and CDR2 FQNEAQ (reference sequence). As DNA, the CDR3 is TGTGCCAGCAGCCCCCAGAAAGTTGAGCAGTTCTTC. It is translated as CASSPQKVEQFF.

The V gene is TRBV15, the J gene TRBJ1-5, with D perhaps matching TRBD1 (6 bases). The length of the CDR3 is 16 residues. V dropped 0 bases and J dropped 6 bases, with 15 bases sitting between them. Germline V gene data show CDR1 as LNHNV and CDR2 as YYDKDF (reference sequence). CDR3 loop: CATSREAMGASQPQHF. DNA of the CDR3: TGTGCCACCAGCAGAGAGGCCATGGGGGCAAGTCAGCCCCAGCATTTT.

The rearrangement links TRBV19 to TRBJ1-5; 8 bases agree with TRBD1. The CDR3 extends over 15 amino acids. Germline assignment: CDR1 LNHDA and CDR2 SQIVND (reference sequence). V lost 6 bases to trimming and J lost 1 base; unmatched junction nucleotides: 5. CDR3 in amino acids: CASRDRGGSNQPQHF. The CDR3 DNA reads TGTGCCAGTAGAGACAGGGGCGGAAGCAATCAGCCCCAGCATTTT. Supplemented by reference TRBV19 and TRBJ1-5, the full variable domain reads DGGITQSPKYLFRKEGQNVTLSCEQNLNHDAMYWYRQDPGQGLRLIYYSQIVNDFQKGDIAEGYSVSREKKESFPLTVTSAQKNPTAFYLCASRDRGGSNQPQHFGDGTRLSIL.